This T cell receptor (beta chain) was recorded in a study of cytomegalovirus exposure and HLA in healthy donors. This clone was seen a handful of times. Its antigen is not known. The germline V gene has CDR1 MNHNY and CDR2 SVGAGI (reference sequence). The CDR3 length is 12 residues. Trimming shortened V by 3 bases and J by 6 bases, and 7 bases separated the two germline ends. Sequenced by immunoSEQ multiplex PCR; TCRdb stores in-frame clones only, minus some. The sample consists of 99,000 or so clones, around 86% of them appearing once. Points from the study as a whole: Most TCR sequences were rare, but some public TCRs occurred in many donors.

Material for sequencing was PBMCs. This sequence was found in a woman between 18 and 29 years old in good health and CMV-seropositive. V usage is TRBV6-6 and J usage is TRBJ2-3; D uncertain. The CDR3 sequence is CASSYTGDTQYF. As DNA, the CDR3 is TGTGCCAGCAGTTATACGGGTGATACGCAGTATTTT.